Described below is a single T cell receptor beta chain sequence and its context. The clone's antigen remains unknown. Base qualities are not at hand, and no much larger clone is one base apart. Participants in the prospective study were enrolled through a virtual design, were aged 18 to 89 years, and lived in 24 United States geographic areas. Cohort assignment in the prospective study relied on participant-reported clinical history from a screening survey and a study questionnaire. ImmuneRACE Cohort 3 recovered participants were defined by two consecutive negative NP/OP PCR tests, healthcare professional clearance, or symptom resolution. In the prospective study, whole blood, serum and a nasopharyngeal or oropharyngeal swab were collected from each participant by mobile phlebotomists. Prospective study participants could optionally give additional blood draws and questionnaires over a 2-month period. Before DNA extraction, blood samples from the prospective study were shipped at room temperature or frozen.

The sample is drawn from a study of blood T cell repertoires in COVID-19 (dated by TCRdb to 2019 to 2021). Some background on the complete study: Samples from collaborators originated in the United States, Italy and Spain and spanned both the acute and convalescent phases of COVID-19. The samples were drawn from the first 160 participants of the ongoing ImmuneRACE study and from 950 to 1,500 subjects provided by 6 global collaborators. Deeply sampled blood TCRbeta repertoires from subjects exposed to, actively infected with, or recovered from COVID-19 were included in the dataset. The repertoires were released in a freely available public database meant as a resource for research on the immune response to SARS-CoV-2. The sample metadata nearly always contained a de-identified subject ID, COVID-19 status, age in years and sex. Where available, HLA class I and class II types were taken from metadata supplied by the sample provider and were not determined by assay-based typing. The material from the prospective study consisted of cDNA or gDNA derived from T cells, B-cell-depleted T cells, or PBMCs.

There are 16 amino acids in the CDR3, from cysteine to phenylalanine inclusive. CDR3 DNA is the only sequence kept; it has 48 bases, read in frame from the first base. V sheds 4 bases and J sheds 3 bases, leaving 19 bases between their ends. CDR1 and CDR2 are drawn from the germline V gene: MNHNS, SASEGT. Results the study describes overall, beyond this receptor: How much clinical and demographic metadata was included differed by source and by participant, and the metadata was provided uncurated.

TCRbeta CDR3 regions were amplified from genomic DNA by means of the immunoSEQ Assay, a bias-controlled multiplex PCR. The paper's data handling went like this. The number of nucleated cells in each sample was estimated from the amplification of reference gene primers within the assay. To quantify the absolute abundance of each unique TCRbeta CDR3 rearrangement, sequence reads were collapsed and filtered. For each sample, productive Simpson clonality was calculated by taking the square root of Simpson's diversity index across productive rearrangements. This immuneACCESS table, as held by TCRdb, lists in-frame sequences with V and J called but not all clones. Of the missing ones, under half trace to an unresolved V gene in checked studies; the others have no known cause. From that table come the V and J calls and clone size; the DNA was used to work out D and trimming. Present in this sample are 180,000 or so clones, roughly 88% of which were seen just once. The ten largest clones take up 10% to 15% of the sample.

The TCR originated in a woman aged 60 to 75 who had recovered from COVID-19. This receptor chain uses TRBV6-1 and TRBJ2-7, with TRBD2 tentatively as D gene (5 bases match). The sequenced sample was PBMCs or T cells enriched from blood (not recorded which). The nucleotide sequence is given as TGTGCCAGCAGTGGATCCCTAGAGAGGGTCGGCTACGAGCAGTACTTC. It translates as CASSGSLERVGYEQYF.